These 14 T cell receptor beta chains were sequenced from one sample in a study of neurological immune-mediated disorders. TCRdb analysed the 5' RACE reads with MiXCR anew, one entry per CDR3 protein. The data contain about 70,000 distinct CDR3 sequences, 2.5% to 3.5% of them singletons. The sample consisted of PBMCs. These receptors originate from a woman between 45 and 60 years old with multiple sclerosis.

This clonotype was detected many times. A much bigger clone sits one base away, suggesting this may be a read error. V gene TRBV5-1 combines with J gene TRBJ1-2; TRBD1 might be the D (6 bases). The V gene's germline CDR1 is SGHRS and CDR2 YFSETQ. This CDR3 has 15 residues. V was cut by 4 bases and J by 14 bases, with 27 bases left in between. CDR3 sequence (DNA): TGCGCCAGCAGCCCAAAGGGACAAGGTTACTATGGCGAAACCTTC. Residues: CASSPKGQGYYGETF. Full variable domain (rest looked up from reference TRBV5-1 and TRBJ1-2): KAGVTQTPRYLIKTRGQQVTLSCSPISGHRSVSWYQQTPGQGLQFLFEYFSETQRNKGNFPGRFSGRQFSNSRSEMNVSTLELGDSALYLCASSPKGQGYYGETFGSGTRLTVV.

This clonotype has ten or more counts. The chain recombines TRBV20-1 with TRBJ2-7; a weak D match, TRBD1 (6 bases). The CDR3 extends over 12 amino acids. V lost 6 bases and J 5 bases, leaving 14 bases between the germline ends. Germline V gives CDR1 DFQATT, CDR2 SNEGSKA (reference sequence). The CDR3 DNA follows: TGCAGTGCACGAAGACAGGCACACGAGCAGTACGTC. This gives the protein CSARRQAHEQYV.

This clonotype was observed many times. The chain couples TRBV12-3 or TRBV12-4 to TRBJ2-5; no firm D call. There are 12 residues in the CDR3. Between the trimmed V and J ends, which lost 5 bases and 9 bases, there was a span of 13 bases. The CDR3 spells CASSTTMVAQYF. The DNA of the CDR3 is TGTGCCAGCAGTACAACTATGGTGGCCCAGTACTTC.

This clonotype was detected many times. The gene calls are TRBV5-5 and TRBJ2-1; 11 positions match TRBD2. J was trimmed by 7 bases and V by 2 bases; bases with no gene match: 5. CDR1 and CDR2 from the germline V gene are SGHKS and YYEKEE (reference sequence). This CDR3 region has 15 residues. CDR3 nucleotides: TGTGCCAGCAGCTTTAGCGGGAGGGGGGTAAATGAGCAGTTCTTC. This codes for CASSFSGRGVNEQFF.

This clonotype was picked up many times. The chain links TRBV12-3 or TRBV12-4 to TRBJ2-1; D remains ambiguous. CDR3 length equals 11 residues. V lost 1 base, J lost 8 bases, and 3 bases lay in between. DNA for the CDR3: TGTGCCAGCAGTTTAGGTGATGAGCAGTTCTTC. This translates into CASSLGDEQFF.

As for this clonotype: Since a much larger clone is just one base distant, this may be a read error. In nucleotides, the CDR3 is TGCAGTGCCCATGGGAAGAGCTGGGGCTACACCTTC. It is translated as CSAHGKSWGYTF. The V and J genes are TRBV20-1 and TRBJ1-2; no firm D call. Trimming shortened V by 6 bases and J by 8 bases, and 16 bases separated the two germline ends. CDR3 size: 12 residues. Per germline, CDR1 DFQATT and CDR2 SNEGSKA (reference sequence).

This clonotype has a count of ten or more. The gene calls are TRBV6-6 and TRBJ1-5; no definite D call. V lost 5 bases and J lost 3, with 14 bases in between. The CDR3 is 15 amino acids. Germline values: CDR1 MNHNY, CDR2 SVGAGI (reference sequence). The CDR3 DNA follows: TGTGCCAGCAGTATTACGATGGGGTCCAATCAGCCCCAGCATTTT. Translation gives CASSITMGSNQPQHF.

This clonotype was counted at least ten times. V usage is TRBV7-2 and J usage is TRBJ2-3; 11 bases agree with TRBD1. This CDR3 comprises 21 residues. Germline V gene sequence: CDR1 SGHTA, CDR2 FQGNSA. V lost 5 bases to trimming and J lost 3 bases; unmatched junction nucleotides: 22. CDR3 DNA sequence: TGTGCCAGCAGCCCGAATCGGGGGGACAGGGGGGCAGAGTGGGAGACAGATACGCAGTATTTT. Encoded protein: CASSPNRGDRGAEWETDTQYF.

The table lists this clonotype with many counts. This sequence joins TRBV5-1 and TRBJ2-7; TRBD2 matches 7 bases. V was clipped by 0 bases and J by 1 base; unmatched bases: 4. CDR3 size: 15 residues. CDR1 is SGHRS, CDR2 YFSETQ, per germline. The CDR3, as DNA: TGCGCCAGCAGCTTGGGGAGGGAGGGGTCCTACGAGCAGTACTTC. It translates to CASSLGREGSYEQYF.

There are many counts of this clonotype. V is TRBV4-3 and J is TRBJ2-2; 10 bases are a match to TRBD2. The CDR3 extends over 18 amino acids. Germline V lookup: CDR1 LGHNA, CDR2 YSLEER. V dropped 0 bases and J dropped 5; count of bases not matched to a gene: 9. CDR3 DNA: TGCGCCAGCAGCCAAGATTGGCTAGCGGGGGAGGGTACCGGGGAGCTGTTTTTT. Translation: CASSQDWLAGEGTGELFF.

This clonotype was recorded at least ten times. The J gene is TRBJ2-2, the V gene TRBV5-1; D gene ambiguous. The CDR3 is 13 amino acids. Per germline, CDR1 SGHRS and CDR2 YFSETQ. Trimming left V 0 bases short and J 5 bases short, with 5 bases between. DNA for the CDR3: TGCGCCAGCAGCTTGGGGGTTACCGGGGAGCTGTTTTTT. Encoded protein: CASSLGVTGELFF.

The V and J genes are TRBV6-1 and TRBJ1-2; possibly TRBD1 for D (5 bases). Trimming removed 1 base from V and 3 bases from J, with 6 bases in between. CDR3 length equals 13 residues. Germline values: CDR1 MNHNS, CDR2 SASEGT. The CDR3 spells CASSEEGDYGYTF. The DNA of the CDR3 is TGTGCCAGCAGTGAAGAAGGGGACTATGGCTACACCTTC.

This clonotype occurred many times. CDR3 protein: CASSDSRGSYNEQFF. For the CDR3, the DNA is TGTGCCAGCAGTGATTCGCGGGGTTCCTACAATGAGCAGTTCTTC. J is TRBJ2-1 and V is TRBV25-1, with a weak D call TRBD2 (6 bases). CDR1 MGHDK and CDR2 SYGVNS come from the germline V gene. Trimming left V 3 bases short and J 1 base short, with 10 bases between. The CDR3 consists of 15 residues.

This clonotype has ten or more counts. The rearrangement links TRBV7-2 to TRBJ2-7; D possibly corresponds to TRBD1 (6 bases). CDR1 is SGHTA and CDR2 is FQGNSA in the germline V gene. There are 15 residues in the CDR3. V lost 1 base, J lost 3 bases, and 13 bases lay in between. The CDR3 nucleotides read TGTGCCAGCAGCTTAGAACAGGGCATGGTCTACGAGCAGTACTTC. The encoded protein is CASSLEQGMVYEQYF.